This T cell receptor (beta chain) appears in the sequencing data of a study of CD8 T cells in ankylosing spondylitis. Each TCR beta library was made by quantitative 5'-RACE that incorporated molecular barcodes. Using its own MiXCR run on the 5' RACE reads, TCRdb lists one record per CDR3 protein. The sample has 250,000 to 400,000 distinct CDR3 sequences; under 14% are singletons. This clonotype was seen repeatedly, ten times or more. What it binds is unknown. Broader study findings: Ankylosing spondylitis blood appeared to carry a characteristic TCR beta motif of several highly homologous variants. Reactive arthritis synovial fluid and blood were previously reported to contain some motif variants. Peripheral blood samples showed relatively rare disease-linked clones, and these clones were CD8+.

The CDR3 spans 11 residues. V was clipped by 7 bases and J by 4 bases, with 8 bases between them. Germline V gene lookup returns CDR1 DFQATT and CDR2 SNEGSKA (reference sequence). The rearrangement links TRBV20-1 to TRBJ2-1; D is uncertain. Sequencing was carried out using blood, either unsorted or a sorted T cell fraction (not recorded which). This sequence was found in a female donor with ankylosing spondylitis or in good health (not recorded which). For the CDR3, the DNA is TGCAGTGAGGGTAATTACAATGAGCAGTTCTTC. Encoded protein: CSEGNYNEQFF.